Presented here are 12 T cell receptor beta chains from one specimen sequenced in a study of OX40 agonist ivuxolimab in advanced cancers. TCRdb's copy holds only in-frame clones and misses some; the assay was immunoSEQ multiplex PCR. Of around 70,000 clones listed, about 85% are singletons. Sequencing was performed on CD4+ or CD8+ T cells sorted from blood, taken in a trial of the OX40 agonist ivuxolimab. These receptors all come from an adult with an advanced solid tumor such as melanoma, head and neck, liver or kidney cancer.

V is TRBV6-5 and J is TRBJ2-2, with 8 nucleotides matching TRBD1. This CDR3 is 14 amino acids long. Germline V gene sequence: CDR1 MNHEY, CDR2 SVGAGI. The V and J ends lost 6 bases and 7 bases, in that order; junction bases with no gene match: 7. CDR3 amino acids: CASSKDRVGGELFF. The CDR3 DNA is TGTGCCAGCAGCAAGGACAGGGTTGGCGGGGAGCTGTTTTTT.

CDR3: CASSHRAEGRELFF. The CDR3 region has the DNA TGTGCCAGCAGCCACCGGGCCGAAGGCAGGGAGCTGTTTTTT. The chain recombines TRBV7-9 with TRBJ2-2; no definite D call. Trimming took 5 bases from V and 9 from J, leaving 16 bases between them. The CDR3 runs to 14 residues. Germline values: CDR1 SEHNR, CDR2 FQNEAQ (reference sequence).

The chain uses TRBV9 and TRBJ2-2; no definite D call. The CDR3 covers 13 residues. V shed 4 bases and J shed 7 bases, with 11 bases lying between them. Germline CDR1 and CDR2: SGDLS and YYNGEE. DNA for the CDR3: TGTGCCAGCAGCACAACCTTGCACGGGGAGCTGTTTTTT. This gives the protein CASSTTLHGELFF.

The V call is TRBV11-3, the J call TRBJ2-2, with 9 bases identical to TRBD1. J gave up 6 bases and V 5 bases, and 7 bases lay outside the gene matches. CDR3 length equals 15 residues. Germline V gene data show CDR1 as SGHNT and CDR2 as YENEEA. The chain's CDR3 is CASSQGTGSAGELFF. The DNA of the CDR3 is TGTGCCAGCAGCCAAGGGACAGGGAGCGCCGGGGAGCTGTTTTTT.

A word on this clone: Mismatch with germline at one junction end may stem from a read error. The chain uses TRBV14 and TRBJ1-2, with D unresolved. The CDR3 contains 14 residues. Germline loops: CDR1 SGHDN, CDR2 FVKESK. Here the CDR3 reads CASSQVTILTSLIF. CDR3 DNA: TGTGCCAGCAGCCAAGTAACGATCTTGACCTCCCTCATCTTC.

The V gene is TRBV5-1, the J gene TRBJ2-3; TRBD2 agrees at 14 bases. V lost 4 bases and J lost 5; bases outside the gene matches: 6. Germline values: CDR1 SGHRS, CDR2 YFSETQ. CDR3 size: 16 residues. The CDR3 spells CASSLTSGGAGDTQYF. Here the CDR3 DNA reads TGCGCCAGCAGCCTGACTAGCGGGGGGGCCGGAGATACGCAGTATTTT. The variable domain in full, completed from reference TRBV5-1 and TRBJ2-3, reads KAGVTQTPRYLIKTRGQQVTLSCSPISGHRSVSWYQQTPGQGLQFLFEYFSETQRNKGNFPGRFSGRQFSNSRSEMNVSTLELGDSALYLCASSLTSGGAGDTQYFGPGTRLTVL.

In this sample, this clone turned up once. V is TRBV5-1 and J is TRBJ1-3; D is unresolved. The length of the CDR3 is 16 residues. V lost 3 bases to trimming and J lost 0 bases, with 13 bases between them. Germline-derived CDR1 and CDR2 are SGHRS and YFSETQ. The CDR3: CASSSGSLSSGNTIYF. The CDR3 nucleotides read TGCGCCAGCAGCTCGGGATCTTTGAGCTCTGGAAACACCATATATTTT. Filled out from reference TRBV5-1 and TRBJ1-3, the complete variable domain reads KAGVTQTPRYLIKTRGQQVTLSCSPISGHRSVSWYQQTPGQGLQFLFEYFSETQRNKGNFPGRFSGRQFSNSRSEMNVSTLELGDSALYLCASSSGSLSSGNTIYFGEGSWLTVV.

The CDR3 DNA is TGTGCCAGTCTCCCTCGCGGGGGGAATCATGAAAAACTGTTTTTT. This translates into CASLPRGGNHEKLFF. The chain joins TRBV19 to TRBJ1-4; D is possibly TRBD1 (5 bases). The CDR3 consists of 15 residues. V lost 8 bases and J 6 bases, leaving 19 bases between the germline ends. Germline loops: CDR1 LNHDA, CDR2 SQIVND (reference sequence).

The chain employs TRBV6-5 and TRBJ2-7; TRBD1 matches at 11 bases. This CDR3 has 15 amino acids. The trim removed 2 bases at V and 3 bases at J, leaving 3 bases unmatched. Germline lookup yields CDR1 MNHEY and CDR2 SVGAGI. The CDR3 DNA is TGTGCCAGCAGTTACGCGGGACAGGGGGGCTACGAGCAGTACTTC. Its protein product is CASSYAGQGGYEQYF.

V usage is TRBV5-6 and J usage is TRBJ2-5, with D perhaps matching TRBD1 (5 bases). With 1 base removed from V and 7 bases from J, the gap between germline ends came to 17 bases. Germline values: CDR1 SGHDT, CDR2 YYEEEE. The CDR3 is 15 amino acids. The CDR3 loop reads CASSLLDPLRGTQYF. DNA for the CDR3: TGTGCCAGCAGCTTGCTGGACCCCTTAAGGGGGACCCAGTACTTC.

This clone showed up just once. J is TRBJ1-5 and V is TRBV19; possible D gene TRBD1, 5 bases. This CDR3 has 15 amino acids. CDR1 and CDR2 from the germline V gene are LNHDA and SQIVND (reference sequence). Trimming took off 4 bases at V and 2 bases at J, with 12 bases between the two ends. CDR3 sequence reads: CASSRGPWRNQPQHF. The CDR3 DNA follows: TGTGCCAGTAGTAGGGGCCCGTGGCGCAATCAGCCCCAGCATTTT.

V is TRBV6-5 and J is TRBJ2-5; 8 nucleotides match TRBD2. With V trimmed by 2 bases and J by 4 bases, 3 bases remained unmatched. CDR1 is MNHEY and CDR2 is SVGAGI in the germline V gene. This CDR3 comprises 14 residues. The CDR3 DNA is TGTGCCAGCAGTTACGGGACTAGGGGAGAGACCCAGTACTTC. This codes for CASSYGTRGETQYF.